A selection of T cell receptor beta chains follows, all from one sample in a study of graft-versus-host responses after intestinal transplantation. The assay was immunoSEQ multiplex PCR, and TCRdb's table has in-frame clones only and misses some. The sample has approximately 90,000 clones, 80% to 95% seen once. These receptors have no identified antigens. The starting material was unstimulated CD8+ T cells sorted from spleen or lymph node cells, obtained before intestinal transplant. The receptors originated from a human donor who received an intestinal transplant. Each CDR3 is given without its conserved first and last residue. Each record gives: CDR3 length, J gene, V gene, D gene, CDR3 protein. The D gene is left open where the match is weak.

>12|TRBJ2-3|TRBV4-2|.
ASSQELFSDTQY
>13|TRBJ2-2|TRBV10-1|TRBD1
ASSEGTGSSGELF
>11|TRBJ2-7|TRBV25-1|.
ASSGDLAYEQY
>14|TRBJ1-1|TRBV11-2|.
ASRLLNSGVNTEAF
>11|TRBJ2-7|TRBV30|TRBD2
ALGLAESYEQY
>14|TRBJ2-1|TRBV27|.
ASSPRRQVPYNEQF
>8|TRBJ2-7|TRBV21-1|.
ASGAGEQY
>14|TRBJ2-7|TRBV5-1|TRBD1
ASSQNWDRETYEQY
>10|TRBJ2-7|TRBV30|.
AWRAGAYEQY
>16|TRBJ2-3|TRBV6-1|.
ASSEVVGGPVSTDTQY
>12|TRBJ2-2|TRBV6-5|TRBD1
ASSYQGDAGELF
>12|TRBJ1-3|TRBV7-9|.
ASSATFSGNTIY
>12|TRBJ2-7|TRBV9|TRBD2
ASSVEAGAYEQY
>13|TRBJ1-5|TRBV6-5|.
ASSQTGGRNQPQH
>11|TRBJ2-2|TRBV27|TRBD1
ASSLTGAGELF
>15|TRBJ2-7|TRBV5-4|TRBD1
ASSGGEGQWPKYEQY
>11|TRBJ2-7|TRBV13|.
ASSLEGVYEQY
>13|TRBJ2-5|TRBV2|TRBD2
ASSEVAGSDETQY
>9|TRBJ2-1|TRBV20-1|TRBD1
SASNRGRGV
>13|TRBJ2-7|TRBV27|.
ASTLSRDTSYEQY
>14|TRBJ1-2|TRBV2|TRBD1
ASSLGQVDYEGGYT
>15|TRBJ2-7|TRBV7-9|.
ASSPASPGSQGYEQY
>10|TRBJ2-2|TRBV29-1|.
SVVLGAGELF
>14|TRBJ2-1|TRBV4-3|TRBD1
ASSQVGQEGNREQF
>12|TRBJ1-5|TRBV28|.
ASSPSSYNQPQH
>9|TRBJ2-5|TRBV27|.
ASATYGTQY
>13|TRBJ2-7|TRBV29-1|TRBD1
SVEQPDRGAYEQY
>11|TRBJ2-7|TRBV28|TRBD1
ASSSQGAYEQY
>12|TRBJ2-1|TRBV6-5|TRBD2
ASSTAGGAGEQF
>12|TRBJ2-1|TRBV5-1|.
ASSLSYQGNEQF
>19|TRBJ1-5|TRBV4-1|.
ASSQDSNSYWDTDSNQPQH
>12|TRBJ2-1|TRBV4-2|TRBD2
ASSVTSGDNEQF
>15|TRBJ1-6|TRBV11-2|.
ASSLRGPSSYNSPLH
>15|TRBJ2-1|TRBV2|TRBD2
ASSDGGRARSYNEQF
>11|TRBJ2-7|TRBV5-1|.
ASSRADPYEQY
>14|TRBJ2-1|TRBV2|TRBD2
ARSRREREGLYEQF
>12|TRBJ1-2|TRBV28|.
ASRPHGDHYGYT
>12|TRBJ1-5|TRBV2|.
ASSGDRGLKPQH
>12|TRBJ2-7|TRBV29-1|TRBD1
SVVLLDRAYEQY
>12|TRBJ1-5|TRBV6-4|.
ASSERGDNQPQH
>12|TRBJ2-7|TRBV2|.
ASSLGHNTLEQY
>11|TRBJ2-1|TRBV27|.
ASTQTLYNEQF
>11|TRBJ2-7|TRBV7-9|.
ASSGQGSYEQY
>9|TRBJ2-1|TRBV4-1|.
ASSQEAEQF
>13|TRBJ2-1|TRBV28|.
ASSGVQRTYNEQF
>11|TRBJ2-7|TRBV29-1|TRBD1
SVVTGLTYEQY
>12|TRBJ2-7|TRBV6-6|TRBD1
ASSYGTGAAEQY
>11|TRBJ1-1|TRBV19|.
AIQGGGSTEAF
>13|.|TRBV2|TRBD1
ASRIYRDRVYEQY
>14|TRBJ2-3|TRBV10-3|.
AISDLTSYRTDTQY
>13|TRBJ2-2|TRBV10-2|.
ASSERVGLTGELF
>13|TRBJ2-1|TRBV11-2|.
ASHGGAGSYNEQF